Following are 24 T cell receptor beta chains from one sample sequenced in a study of T cells in Graves' hyperthyroidism and ophthalmopathy. Template material for amplifying TCR beta CDR3 regions consisted of RNA transcripts. Researchers ran a first-round RT-PCR on the TCR CDR3 using the HTBI primer set. TCRdb processed the multiplex PCR reads anew with MiXCR; each CDR3 protein has one entry. The sample shows around 56,000 distinct CDR3 sequences, around 50% of them seen only once. The sequenced material came from blood. The receptors were gathered from a woman aged 60 to 75 with Graves' ophthalmopathy.

The genes are TRBV20-1 and TRBJ1-3; D unresolved. V shed 1 base and J shed 0 bases, with 10 bases lying between them. CDR1 is DFQATT and CDR2 is SNEGSKA in the germline V gene (reference sequence). The CDR3 runs to 15 residues. CDR3 in DNA: TGCAGTGCTAGAGTCACCTTAATCTCTGGAAACACCATATATTTT. This encodes CSARVTLISGNTIYF.

By share, this clonotype counts as medium-sized. The rearrangement joins TRBV20-1 to TRBJ2-2; D remains ambiguous. The V end was cut by 2 bases, the J end by 3 bases, with 13 bases between. CDR3 length: 15 residues. In germline, CDR1 is DFQATT, CDR2 SNEGSKA (reference sequence). CDR3 bases: TGCAGTGCTAGAAATCTCACCTGGCACACCGGGGAGCTGTTTTTT. It translates to CSARNLTWHTGELFF.

Remarks on this clonotype: Relative to the germline gene, one junction end is altered; a read error may explain this. This chain connects TRBV9 to TRBJ2-1; maybe TRBD1 (8 bases). The V gene's germline CDR1 is SGDLS and CDR2 YYNGEE. The CDR3 runs to 15 residues. The CDR3 DNA is TGTGCCAGCAGCCAAGCGGGACAGGCCTACAATGGGCAGTTCTTC. Amino acid sequence: CASSQAGQAYNGQFF.

The chain couples TRBV20-1 to TRBJ1-5, with no clear D. Looked up from germline, CDR1 is DFQATT and CDR2 is SNEGSKA (reference sequence). This CDR3 is built from 11 residues. Trimming cost V 2 bases and J 11 bases, with 10 bases left between them. The CDR3 DNA reads TGCAGTGCTAGATCCCCTCCGGCCCAGCATTTT. Translated: CSARSPPAQHF.

This clonotype has a count of ten or more. CDR3 sequence reads: CASSLVGSVIQYF. The CDR3 nucleotides read TGCGCCAGCAGCTTGGTAGGGTCCGTCATTCAGTACTTC. This chain connects TRBV5-1 to TRBJ2-4, with D unclear. From germline, CDR1 is SGHRS and CDR2 YFSETQ. The CDR3 is made up of 13 amino acids. Trimming shortened V by 0 bases and J by 9 bases, and 10 bases separated the two germline ends.

This chain uses TRBV7-9 with TRBJ2-5, with 10 bases lining up with TRBD1. CDR1 SEHNR and CDR2 FQNEAQ come from the germline V gene (reference sequence). The CDR3 totals 15 residues. The V and J ends lost 4 bases and 3 bases, in that order; junction bases with no gene match: 5. The CDR3 spells CASSSTGGGEETQYF. As DNA, the CDR3 is TGTGCCAGCAGCTCGACAGGGGGCGGGGAAGAGACCCAGTACTTC.

This clonotype was counted many times. The chain is built from TRBV18 and TRBJ2-3; no clear D gene. Per the germline V gene, CDR1 is KGHSH and CDR2 is LQKENI. The CDR3 sequence is 12 residues long. The V gene lost 6 bases and the J gene lost 4 bases, with 8 bases spanning the gap. The CDR3 DNA reads as TGTGCCAGCTCTCCCTCGTCAGATACGCAGTATTTT. It encodes CASSPSSDTQYF.

In regard to this clonotype: The junction differs from germline at one of its ends, possibly a read error. The CDR3 loop is CSAPGTSGYPF. For the CDR3, the DNA is TGCAGTGCCCCAGGGACTAGCGGCTACCCCTTC. This chain joins TRBV20-1 and TRBJ1-2; D is possibly TRBD1 (5 bases). This CDR3 spans 11 amino acids. The germline V gene has CDR1 DFQATT and CDR2 SNEGSKA (reference sequence).

At least ten counts were recorded for this clonotype. The chain combines TRBV20-1 with TRBJ2-2; weak D call: TRBD1 (6 bases). CDR3 length: 16 amino acids. Germline-derived CDR1 and CDR2 are DFQATT and SNEGSKA (reference sequence). V was cut by 3 bases and J by 4 bases, with 18 bases left in between. CDR3: CSARVTGGLSTGELFF. In DNA, the CDR3 is TGCAGTGCTAGGGTGACAGGAGGCCTGAGCACCGGGGAGCTGTTTTTT.

This rearrangement joins TRBV7-9 to TRBJ2-2; 15 bases line up with TRBD2. The CDR3 extends over 17 amino acids. Per the germline V gene, CDR1 is SEHNR and CDR2 is FQNEAQ (reference sequence). J gave up 5 bases and V 5 bases, and 6 bases lay outside the gene matches. The CDR3, as DNA: TGTGCCAGCAGCACAAGTGGGACTAGCGGGAGGACCGGGGAGCTGTTTTTT. This sequence encodes CASSTSGTSGRTGELFF.

This clonotype came up many times. The chain joins TRBV7-2 to TRBJ2-7; 12 bases match TRBD2. The germline CDR1 and CDR2 sequences are SGHTA and FQGNSA. The CDR3 runs 15 residues. V lost 4 bases to trimming and J lost 6 bases; unmatched junction nucleotides: 7. The CDR3 is CASSSRLAGEGEQYF. DNA for the CDR3: TGTGCCAGCAGCTCGCGACTAGCGGGGGAGGGCGAGCAGTACTTC.

V and J are TRBV29-1 and TRBJ2-5, with D maybe TRBD1 (5 bases). The CDR3 spans 13 residues. Germline V gene sequence: CDR1 SQVTM, CDR2 ANQGSEA. The CDR3 loop is CQLIYRNQETQYF. The DNA of the CDR3 is TGCCAGCTCATATACAGGAACCAAGAGACCCAGTACTTC.

Turning to this clonotype: The junction shows a germline mismatch at one end, possibly a read error. The genes are TRBV5-1 and TRBJ1-1; 8 nucleotides align to TRBD1. There are 16 residues in the CDR3. CDR1 is SGHRS, CDR2 YFSETQ, per germline. The CDR3 DNA reads TGCGCCAGCATCTTGGAAGGGGACAGGCTGAACACTGAAGCTTTCTTT. Protein product: CASILEGDRLNTEAFF.

This clonotype came up many times. V usage is TRBV20-1 and J usage is TRBJ2-5; 11 bases are shared with TRBD2. This CDR3 has 14 residues. The germline CDR1 and CDR2 sequences are DFQATT and SNEGSKA (reference sequence). The V and J ends lost 5 bases and 2 bases, in that order; junction bases with no gene match: 4. The CDR3 sequence: CSARIAGGQETQYF. In DNA, the CDR3 is TGCAGTGCTCGAATAGCGGGGGGGCAAGAGACCCAGTACTTC.

This chain links TRBV15 with TRBJ1-5; TRBD1 might be the D (6 bases). Germline CDR1 LNHNV, CDR2 YYDKDF (reference sequence). CDR3 length: 15 amino acids. V shed 0 bases and J shed 4 bases, with 10 bases lying between them. The CDR3 DNA follows: TGTGCCACCAGCAGAGATGCGGGGGCGAATCAGCCCCAGCATTTT. This codes for CATSRDAGANQPQHF. Full variable domain (rest looked up from reference TRBV15 and TRBJ1-5): DAMVIQNPRYQVTQFGKPVTLSCSQTLNHNVMYWYQQKSSQAPKLLFHYYDKDFNNEADTPDNFQSRRPNTSFCFLDIRSPGLGDTAMYLCATSRDAGANQPQHFGDGTRLSIL.

The chain links TRBV11-3 to TRBJ1-1; tentative D call: TRBD1 (5 bases). Germline V gene data show CDR1 as SGHNT and CDR2 as YENEEA. The CDR3 consists of 14 residues. V lost 3 bases and J 6 bases, leaving 14 bases between the germline ends. CDR3 loop: CASSFEGWDSEAFF. Written as DNA, the CDR3 is TGTGCCAGCAGCTTCGAAGGTTGGGACTCTGAAGCTTTCTTT. Using reference TRBV11-3 and TRBJ1-1 for the parts outside the CDR3, the full variable domain is EAGVVQSPRYKIIEKKQPVAFWCNPISGHNTLYWYLQNLGQGPELLIRYENEEAVDDSQLPKDRFSAERLKGVDSTLKIQPAELGDSAVYLCASSFEGWDSEAFFGQGTRLTVV.

This clonotype was detected many times. As DNA, the CDR3 is TGCGCCAGCAGCTTGCAAGGGGGGCCTTATAGCAATCAGCCCCAGCATTTT. This translates into CASSLQGGPYSNQPQHF. This rearrangement joins TRBV5-1 to TRBJ1-5; TRBD1 is a possible D gene (6 bases). This CDR3 spans 17 amino acids. V shed 1 base and J shed 0 bases, with 14 bases lying between them. The germline gives CDR1 SGHRS, CDR2 YFSETQ. The full variable domain, in which reference TRBV5-1 and TRBJ1-5 provide the parts outside the CDR3, is KAGVTQTPRYLIKTRGQQVTLSCSPISGHRSVSWYQQTPGQGLQFLFEYFSETQRNKGNFPGRFSGRQFSNSRSEMNVSTLELGDSALYLCASSLQGGPYSNQPQHFGDGTRLSIL.

The V gene is TRBV7-2, the J gene TRBJ1-2; 8 positions agree with TRBD1. This CDR3 is built from 16 residues. The V gene end was trimmed by 1 base and the J gene end by 8 bases; junction bases not matched to a gene: 12. Germline V gives CDR1 SGHTA, CDR2 FQGNSA. The CDR3 DNA reads TGTGCCAGCAGCTTAGATGGGGGACAGGTAGGAGGAGGCTACACCTTC. This sequence encodes CASSLDGGQVGGGYTF.

This clonotype showed up many times. The V call is TRBV28, the J call TRBJ1-2; 11 positions match TRBD1. CDR3 length: 15 amino acids. Germline V gene lookup returns CDR1 MDHEN and CDR2 SYDVKM. With V trimmed by 4 bases and J by 4 bases, 5 bases remained unmatched. The CDR3 DNA reads TGTGCCAGCAGTTCCGGGACAGGGGGAACCTATGGCTACACCTTC. Its translation: CASSSGTGGTYGYTF.

The chain combines TRBV5-4 with TRBJ2-2; 8 nucleotides line up with TRBD1. V lost 5 bases, J lost 9 bases, and 12 bases stayed unmatched. CDR1 and CDR2 (germline): SGHNT, YYREEE (reference sequence). The CDR3 loop spans 15 amino acids. The CDR3: CASSWDRSVTRELFF. The CDR3 DNA follows: TGTGCCAGCAGTTGGGACAGGTCAGTGACCAGGGAGCTGTTTTTT.

This clonotype was picked up a small number of times. The V call is TRBV4-1, the J call TRBJ2-1, with TRBD2 matching over 10 bases. The V gene's germline CDR1 is MGHRA and CDR2 YSYEKL. Trimming took 0 bases from V and 8 from J; bases not matched to a gene: 7. The CDR3 consists of 16 residues. In DNA, the CDR3 is TGCGCCAGCAGCCAAGACGAGGGACTAGCGAACCATGAGCAGTTCTTC. Translating it yields CASSQDEGLANHEQFF.

V is TRBV2 and J is TRBJ2-2; possibly TRBD1 for D (6 bases). The V gene's germline CDR1 is SNHLY and CDR2 FYNNEI. The CDR3 is 14 amino acids. V was shortened by 7 bases and J by 7 bases, with 16 bases between the two germline ends. CDR3 in amino acids: CASKGAGANGELFF. CDR3 DNA sequence: TGTGCCAGCAAGGGAGCAGGGGCAAACGGGGAGCTGTTTTTT.

This clonotype was seen repeatedly, ten times or more. The V call is TRBV28, the J call TRBJ2-5, with unresolved D. Germline CDR1 reads MDHEN; CDR2 reads SYDVKM. The V and J ends lost 4 bases and 1 base respectively, with 13 bases between them. The length of the CDR3 is 15 residues. The CDR3 is CASSSPIGPQETQYF. For the CDR3, the DNA is TGTGCCAGCAGTTCCCCTATAGGGCCCCAAGAGACCCAGTACTTC.

This clonotype was recorded only once. The V call is TRBV9, the J call TRBJ2-3; 11 nucleotides match TRBD2. From germline, CDR1 is SGDLS and CDR2 YYNGEE. With V trimmed by 3 bases and J by 3 bases, 6 bases remained unmatched. This CDR3 has 16 residues. The CDR3 region is CASSGLAGRGTDTQYF. The CDR3 nucleotides are TGTGCCAGCAGCGGACTAGCGGGAAGGGGGACAGATACGCAGTATTTT.